A selection of T cell receptor beta chains follows, all from one sample in a study of blood T cell repertoires in COVID-19. Some clones are missing from TCRdb's copy, which holds only in-frame ones; the method was immunoSEQ multiplex PCR. The sample contains under 150,000 clones, 88% of which appear only once. The specimen was peripheral blood. The receptors here all came from a human donor in a cohort sampled during active COVID-19. CDR3s include the opening cysteine and the closing phenylalanine or tryptophan. The order of the fields is clone size, V gene, D gene, J gene, CDR3 protein, CDR3 DNA. A D gene is named only where the DNA matches it firmly. The size of a clone is reported for some rows only, either as once, few or many, or as a class for expanded clones.

>NA|TRBV6-5|TRBD1|TRBJ1-4
CASSYGRTGGEKLFF
TGTGCCAGCAGTTACGGTCGGACAGGGGGGGAAAAACTGTTTTTT
>NA|TRBV7-2|NA|TRBJ1-1
CASSLVGAGKAFF
TGTGCCAGCAGCTTAGTGGGGGCAGGGAAAGCTTTCTTT
>NA|TRBV6-2/TRBV6-3|NA|TRBJ1-3
CASSPEFPPGNTIYF
TGTGCCAGCAGCCCCGAGTTCCCGCCGGGAAACACCATATATTTT
>NA|TRBV11-2|TRBD1|TRBJ2-1
CASSFSGTGGRTYNEQFF
TGTGCCAGCAGCTTTTCCGGGACAGGGGGCCGGACCTACAATGAGCAGTTCTTC
>NA|TRBV27|NA|TRBJ2-7
CASSFGQRYEQYF
TGTGCCAGCAGTTTTGGACAGAGATACGAGCAGTACTTC
>NA|TRBV4-3|NA|TRBJ2-3
CASSQVGRLVTDTQYF
TGCGCCAGCAGCCAAGTGGGGAGACTAGTCACAGATACGCAGTATTTT
>NA|TRBV30|TRBD2|TRBJ2-7
CAWSAPWTSGGVYEQYF
TGTGCCTGGAGTGCCCCCTGGACTAGCGGGGGAGTCTACGAGCAGTACTTC
>NA|TRBV7-6|TRBD2|TRBJ2-2
CASSPKDPRIAGSSGTGELFF
TGTGCCAGCAGCCCTAAAGACCCCAGAATAGCGGGGTCCTCGGGAACCGGGGAGCTGTTTTTT
>NA|TRBV9|TRBD1|TRBJ1-1
CASSVGGTAPMMNTEAFF
TGTGCCAGCAGCGTAGGCGGGACAGCGCCCATGATGAACACTGAAGCTTTCTTT
>NA|TRBV5-1|NA|TRBJ1-1
CASSPTAGGNTEAFF
TGCGCCAGCAGCCCCACGGCGGGGGGGAACACTGAAGCTTTCTTT
>NA|TRBV10-3|NA|TRBJ1-2
CAITQGGDGSIGYTF
TGTGCCATCACTCAAGGGGGGGATGGCAGCATCGGCTACACCTTC
>NA|TRBV7-8|TRBD1|TRBJ1-1
CASSGLTGEDTEAFF
TGTGCCAGCAGCGGACTGACAGGGGAGGACACTGAAGCTTTCTTT
>once|TRBV7-9|TRBD2|TRBJ2-7
CASSLTSGGASYEQYF
TGTGCCAGCAGCCTTACTAGCGGGGGGGCCTCGTACGAGCAGTACTTC
>once|TRBV18|NA|TRBJ1-2
CASSPGTVANYGYTF
TGTGCCAGCTCACCCGGGACTGTAGCTAACTATGGCTACACCTTC
>NA|TRBV5-4|TRBD1|TRBJ1-1
CASNNRGRGTEAFF
TGTGCCAGCAACAACAGGGGGCGGGGCACTGAAGCTTTCTTT
>NA|TRBV12-3/TRBV12-4|TRBD1|TRBJ1-2
CASSVQGAAGYTF
TGTGCCAGCAGTGTGCAGGGGGCTGCTGGCTACACCTTC
>NA|TRBV4-3|TRBD2|TRBJ2-1
CASSLSGGYNEQFF
TGCGCCAGCAGCCTTAGCGGGGGTTACAATGAGCAGTTCTTC
>once|TRBV2|NA|TRBJ2-3
CASSDRGRSLTDTQYF
TGTGCCAGCAGTGACCGCGGCCGCTCCCTCACAGATACGCAGTATTTT
>NA|TRBV5-1|TRBD1|TRBJ2-1
CASSSDRGEYNEQFF
TGCGCCAGCAGCTCGGACAGGGGGGAGTACAATGAGCAGTTCTTC
>NA|TRBV3-1/TRBV3-2|NA|TRBJ2-7
CASSPEVAGPFYEQYF
TGTGCCAGCAGCCCCGAGGTGGCAGGGCCGTTTTACGAGCAGTACTTC
>NA|TRBV29-1|NA|TRBJ2-3
CSVVRDTRTDTQYF
TGCAGCGTCGTCCGGGACACCCGCACAGATACGCAGTATTTT
>NA|TRBV6-5|NA|TRBJ1-5
CASSTHLSNQPQHF
TGTGCCAGCAGTACACACCTTAGCAATCAGCCCCAGCATTTT
>NA|TRBV24-1|NA|TRBJ1-5
CATMPGNQPQHF
TGTGCCACCATGCCGGGCAATCAGCCCCAGCATTTT
>NA|TRBV10-3|NA|TRBJ1-3
CAISERETVSGNTIYF
TGTGCCATCAGTGAGAGAGAGACAGTCTCTGGAAACACCATATATTTT
>NA|TRBV5-1|TRBD2|TRBJ2-2
CASSSGTSPGELFF
TGCGCCAGCAGCTCAGGGACTAGCCCCGGGGAGCTGTTTTTT
>NA|TRBV7-3|NA|TRBJ2-7
CASSLTAASYEQYF
TGTGCCAGCAGCTTAACTGCGGCCTCCTACGAGCAGTACTTC
>NA|TRBV19|NA|TRBJ2-2
CASSTTGLRNGELFF
TGTGCCAGTAGTACAACAGGGTTAAGGAACGGGGAGCTGTTTTTT
>NA|TRBV5-1|TRBD1|TRBJ2-1
CASSIGGTGYNEQFF
TGCGCCAGCAGCATTGGTGGGACAGGTTACAATGAGCAGTTCTTC
>NA|TRBV4-1|NA|TRBJ1-2
CASSQVGESGYTF
TGCGCCAGCAGCCAAGTAGGGGAATCTGGCTACACCTTC
>NA|TRBV3-1/TRBV3-2|TRBD2|TRBJ2-7
CASSRGLAGSYEQYF
TGTGCCAGCAGCCGGGGACTAGCGGGATCCTACGAGCAGTACTTC
>NA|TRBV7-2|NA|TRBJ2-1
CASSLEPLATQFF
TGTGCCAGCAGCTTAGAGCCCCTAGCGACGCAGTTCTTC
>NA|TRBV5-8|NA|TRBJ1-2
CASSTGLIYGYTF
TGTGCCAGCAGCACTGGACTGATCTATGGCTACACCTTC
>NA|TRBV18|TRBD1|TRBJ2-3
CASSPIQGASTDTQYF
TGTGCCAGCTCACCAATCCAGGGGGCTAGCACAGATACGCAGTATTTT
>NA|TRBV12-3/TRBV12-4|NA|TRBJ1-1
CASSFQITEAFF
TGTGCCAGCAGTTTTCAGATCACTGAAGCTTTCTTT
>NA|TRBV19|TRBD1|TRBJ2-3
CASSMSGGWRGETDTQYF
TGTGCCAGTAGTATGTCAGGGGGCTGGAGGGGCGAGACAGATACGCAGTATTTT
>NA|TRBV7-3|NA|TRBJ1-1
CASSSSTNTEAFF
TGTGCCAGCAGCTCTAGCACGAACACTGAAGCTTTCTTT
>NA|TRBV6-5|TRBD1|TRBJ1-2
CASSSTGRGGYTF
TGTGCCAGCAGTTCGACAGGGAGAGGCGGCTACACCTTC
>NA|TRBV19|TRBD2|TRBJ2-1
CASSALAGGASYNEQFF
TGTGCCAGTAGTGCCCTAGCGGGGGGCGCCTCCTACAATGAGCAGTTCTTC
>NA|TRBV7-8|NA|TRBJ1-5
CASSPTGNQPQHF
TGTGCCAGCAGCCCAACAGGGAATCAGCCCCAGCATTTT
>NA|TRBV12-3/TRBV12-4|NA|TRBJ2-3
CASSLGTDTQYF
TGTGCCAGCAGCCTAGGAACAGATACGCAGTATTTT
>NA|TRBV6-1|TRBD1|TRBJ2-2
CASRLGQPLGGELFF
TGTGCCAGCAGATTGGGACAGCCGTTGGGCGGGGAGCTGTTTTTT
>NA|TRBV5-4|NA|TRBJ2-5
CASSFGEETQYF
TGTGCCAGCAGCTTCGGGGAAGAGACCCAGTACTTC
>NA|TRBV12-3/TRBV12-4|TRBD1|TRBJ2-2
CASSLGTGGLFF
TGTGCCAGCAGTTTAGGGACAGGTGGGCTGTTTTTT
>NA|TRBV7-6|TRBD1|TRBJ2-7
CASSQTGGMNEDEQYF
TGTGCCAGCAGCCAGACAGGGGGAATGAACGAAGACGAGCAGTACTTC
>NA|TRBV29-1|TRBD1|TRBJ1-4
CSVEASGTAVEKLFF
TGCAGCGTTGAAGCCTCCGGGACAGCCGTTGAAAAACTGTTTTTT
>NA|TRBV18|TRBD1|TRBJ1-5
CASAPRDRPNQPQHF
TGTGCCAGCGCACCCCGGGACAGGCCCAATCAGCCCCAGCATTTT
>NA|TRBV3-1/TRBV3-2|NA|TRBJ2-7
CASSQDPLGQGTYEQYF
TGTGCCAGCAGCCAAGACCCCCTTGGGCAGGGGACCTACGAGCAGTACTTC
>NA|TRBV6-2/TRBV6-3|NA|TRBJ1-2
CASSYSTGANYGYTF
TGTGCCAGCAGTTACTCGACAGGCGCTAACTATGGCTACACCTTC
>NA|TRBV4-1|NA|TRBJ2-5
CASSLQAGETQYF
TGCGCCAGCAGCCTCCAGGCGGGAGAGACCCAGTACTTC
>NA|TRBV6-2/TRBV6-3|NA|TRBJ2-2
CASSYRSGELSGELFF
TGTGCCAGCAGTTACCGATCGGGAGAACTTAGCGGGGAGCTGTTTTTT
>NA|TRBV18|NA|TRBJ2-7
CASSPPPGAYEQYF
TGTGCCAGCTCACCACCGCCAGGGGCGTACGAGCAGTACTTC
>NA|TRBV27|TRBD1|TRBJ2-7
CASSRGSSYEQYF
TGTGCCAGCAGCAGGGGGAGCTCCTACGAGCAGTACTTC
>NA|TRBV2|TRBD2|TRBJ2-1
CASSGTSGGNEQFF
TGTGCCAGCTCTGGGACTAGCGGGGGCAATGAGCAGTTCTTC
>NA|TRBV14|TRBD1|TRBJ1-2
CASSPRRTGAASYGYTF
TGTGCCAGCAGCCCCCGAAGGACAGGGGCCGCATCCTATGGCTACACCTTC
>NA|TRBV27|TRBD2|TRBJ2-1
CASSHWGGGRNEQFF
TGTGCCAGCAGCCATTGGGGCGGGGGGCGGAATGAGCAGTTCTTC
>NA|TRBV6-1|NA|TRBJ2-7
CASSERTASYEQYF
TGTGCCAGCAGTGAAAGGACAGCCTCCTACGAGCAGTACTTC
>NA|TRBV4-2|TRBD2|TRBJ2-1
CASSQELAGGYNEQFF
TGTGCCAGCAGCCAAGAACTAGCGGGGGGATACAATGAGCAGTTCTTC